This T cell receptor beta chain was identified in a study of T cell repertoires in cytomegalovirus infection. The table lists this clonotype with a few counts. With V trimmed by 7 bases and J by 1 base, 14 bases remained unmatched. The CDR3 runs to 17 residues. CDR1 and CDR2 from the germline V gene are LNHDA and SQIVND (reference sequence). TCRdb re-derived calls from the reads in MiXCR, one entry per CDR3 protein. The sample yields under 350,000 distinct CDR3 sequences, more than 9% seen once. The sample consisted of PBMCs. The source is a human donor in good health (CMV status not recorded). Some clones in this sample may be carry-over from other donors' samples. The gene calls are TRBV19 and TRBJ1-2, with TRBD1 matching 8 bases. In nucleotides, the CDR3 is TGTGCCAGTAACCCCATCGAAACAGGGGGTATTAACTATGGCTACACCTTC. Translation gives CASNPIETGGINYGYTF.